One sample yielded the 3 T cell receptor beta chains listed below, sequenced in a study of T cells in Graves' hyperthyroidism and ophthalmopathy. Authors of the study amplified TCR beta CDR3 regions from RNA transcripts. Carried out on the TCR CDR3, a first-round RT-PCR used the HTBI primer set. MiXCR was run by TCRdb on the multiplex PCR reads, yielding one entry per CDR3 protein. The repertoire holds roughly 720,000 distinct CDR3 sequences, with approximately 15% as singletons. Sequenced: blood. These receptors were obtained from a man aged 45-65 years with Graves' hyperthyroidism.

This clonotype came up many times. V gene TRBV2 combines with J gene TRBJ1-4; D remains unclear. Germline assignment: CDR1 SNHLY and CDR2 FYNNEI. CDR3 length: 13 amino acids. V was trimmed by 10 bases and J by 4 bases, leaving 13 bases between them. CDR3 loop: CAIPHGLNEKLFF. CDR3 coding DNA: TGTGCCATCCCCCATGGACTTAATGAAAAACTGTTTTTT.

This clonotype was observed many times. CDR3 DNA: TGTGCCAGCAGTTTACGCAGGGTGAACACCGGGGAGCTGTTTTTT. Protein: CASSLRRVNTGELFF. The rearrangement joins TRBV27 to TRBJ2-2; D may be TRBD1 (5 bases). Trimming pared 2 bases from V and 1 base from J, leaving 8 bases between. Germline assignment: CDR1 MNHEY and CDR2 SMNVEV (reference sequence). CDR3 size: 15 residues.

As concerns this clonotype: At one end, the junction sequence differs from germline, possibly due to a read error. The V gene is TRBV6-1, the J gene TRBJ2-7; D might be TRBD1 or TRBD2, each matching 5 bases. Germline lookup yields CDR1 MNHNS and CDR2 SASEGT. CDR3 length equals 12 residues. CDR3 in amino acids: CASKRGSFEQYF. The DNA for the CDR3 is TGTGCCAGCAAGAGGGGATCCTTCGAGCAGTACTTC.